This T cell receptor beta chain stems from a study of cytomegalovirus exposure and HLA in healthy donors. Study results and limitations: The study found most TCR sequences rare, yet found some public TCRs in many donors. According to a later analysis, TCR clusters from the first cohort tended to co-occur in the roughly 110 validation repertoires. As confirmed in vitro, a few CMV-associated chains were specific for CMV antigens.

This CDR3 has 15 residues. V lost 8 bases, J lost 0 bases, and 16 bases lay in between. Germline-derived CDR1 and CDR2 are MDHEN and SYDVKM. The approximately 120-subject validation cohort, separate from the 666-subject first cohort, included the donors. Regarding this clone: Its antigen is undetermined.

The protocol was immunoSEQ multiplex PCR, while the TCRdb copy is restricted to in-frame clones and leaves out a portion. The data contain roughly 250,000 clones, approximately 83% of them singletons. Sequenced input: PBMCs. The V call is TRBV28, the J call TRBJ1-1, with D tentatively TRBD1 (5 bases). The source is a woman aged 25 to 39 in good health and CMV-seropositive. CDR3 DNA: TGTGCCAGCCGGAGGGGAGGTATTCTGAACACTGAAGCTTTCTTT. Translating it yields CASRRGGILNTEAFF.